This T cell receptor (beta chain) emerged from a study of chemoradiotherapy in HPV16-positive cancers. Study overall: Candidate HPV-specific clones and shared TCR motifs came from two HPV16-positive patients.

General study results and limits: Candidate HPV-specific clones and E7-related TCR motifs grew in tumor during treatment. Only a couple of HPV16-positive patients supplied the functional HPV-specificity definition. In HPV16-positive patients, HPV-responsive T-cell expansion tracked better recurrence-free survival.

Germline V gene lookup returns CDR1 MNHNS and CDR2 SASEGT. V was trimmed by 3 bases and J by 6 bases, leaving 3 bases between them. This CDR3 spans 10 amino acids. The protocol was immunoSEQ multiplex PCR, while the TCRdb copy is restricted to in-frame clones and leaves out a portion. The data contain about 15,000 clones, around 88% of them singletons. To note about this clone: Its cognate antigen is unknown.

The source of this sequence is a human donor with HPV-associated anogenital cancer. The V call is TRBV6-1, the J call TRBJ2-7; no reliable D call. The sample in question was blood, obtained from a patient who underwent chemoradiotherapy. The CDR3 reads CASSDREQYF. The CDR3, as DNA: TGTGCCAGCAGTGATCGCGAGCAGTACTTC.